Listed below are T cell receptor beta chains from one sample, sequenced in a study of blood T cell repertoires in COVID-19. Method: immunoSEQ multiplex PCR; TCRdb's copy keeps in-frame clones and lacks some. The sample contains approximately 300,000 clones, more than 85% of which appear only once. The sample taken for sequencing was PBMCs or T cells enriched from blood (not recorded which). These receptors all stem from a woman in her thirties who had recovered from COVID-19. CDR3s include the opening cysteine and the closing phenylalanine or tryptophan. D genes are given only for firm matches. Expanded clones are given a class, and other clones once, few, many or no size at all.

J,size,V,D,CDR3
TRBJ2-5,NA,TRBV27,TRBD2,CASAPGLGETQYF
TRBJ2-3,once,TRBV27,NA,CASSLFNTDTQYF
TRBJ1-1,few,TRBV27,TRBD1,CASSHRGTGNTEAFF
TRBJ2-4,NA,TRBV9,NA,CASSVSGLSKNIQYF
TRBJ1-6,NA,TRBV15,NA,CATSRDPRNGSPLHF
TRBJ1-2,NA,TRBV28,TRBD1,CASSLSIGAGGVYGYTF
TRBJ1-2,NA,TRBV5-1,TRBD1,CASSRDRGNYGYTF
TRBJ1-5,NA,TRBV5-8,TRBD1,CASSTGQGAIADQPQHF
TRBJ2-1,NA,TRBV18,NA,CASSPSGTPFNEQFF
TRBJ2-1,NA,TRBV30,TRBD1,CAWSKLPRGQGIYNEQFF
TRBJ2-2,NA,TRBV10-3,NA,CAISERQGGPTGELFF
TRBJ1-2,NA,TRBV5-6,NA,CASSLTPTDSNYGYTF
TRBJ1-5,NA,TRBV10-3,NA,CAISDDTVPNQPQHF
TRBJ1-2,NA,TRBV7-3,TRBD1,CASSYGQGEGYTF
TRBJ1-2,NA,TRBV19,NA,CASSSSGRNYGYTF
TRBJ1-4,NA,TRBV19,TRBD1,CASSDRAMANEKLFF
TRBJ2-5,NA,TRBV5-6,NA,CASTVWPQETQYF
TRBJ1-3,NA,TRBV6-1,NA,CASSEPGNSGNTIYF
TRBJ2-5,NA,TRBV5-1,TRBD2,CASSLWLAGESEETQYF
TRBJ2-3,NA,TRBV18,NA,CASSPSQTTDTQYF
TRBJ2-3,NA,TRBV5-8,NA,CASSLKGAGRTDTQYF
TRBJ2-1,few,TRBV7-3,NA,CASSRAADNEQFF
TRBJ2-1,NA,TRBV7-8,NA,CASSLAGLSSYNEQFF
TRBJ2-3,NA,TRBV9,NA,CASSVGVGTDTQYF
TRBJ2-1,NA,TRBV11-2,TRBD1,CASSSRDRGFYEQFF
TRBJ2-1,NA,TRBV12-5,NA,CASGLVLGGGAYNEQFF
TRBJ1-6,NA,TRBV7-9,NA,CASSLERNNSPLHF
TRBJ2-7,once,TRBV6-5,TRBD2,CASSPGTSGSYEQYF
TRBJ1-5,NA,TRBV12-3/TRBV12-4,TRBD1,CASRGQGNQPQHF
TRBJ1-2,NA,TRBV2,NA,CASSGGEARGYTF
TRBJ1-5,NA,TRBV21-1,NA,CASSKARGARQPQHF
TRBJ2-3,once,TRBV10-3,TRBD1,CAISLRQGAEDTQYF
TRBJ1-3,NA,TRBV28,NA,CASSLQLQGTIYF
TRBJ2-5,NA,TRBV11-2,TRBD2,CASSFLLAGGPRETQYF
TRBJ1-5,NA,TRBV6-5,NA,CASSYSLNQPQHF
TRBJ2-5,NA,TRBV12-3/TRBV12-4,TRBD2,CASSLPGGETQYF
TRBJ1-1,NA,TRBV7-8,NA,CASSSTDRSTEAFF
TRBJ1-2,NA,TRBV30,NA,CAWSRGSNYGYTF
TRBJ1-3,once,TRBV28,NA,CASRTGGGNTIYF
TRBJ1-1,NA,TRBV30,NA,CAWSINGGGTEAFF
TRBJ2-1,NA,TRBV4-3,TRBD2,CASSQDASGGNEQFF
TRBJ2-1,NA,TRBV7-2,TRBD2,CASSRLGSGSYNEQFF